This section outlines one TCR beta chain sequence together with its context. Its antigen remains unknown. Using a J-beta primer mix together with a sample-barcoded 5' primer, a second PCR was run for roughly 6 to 12 cycles. Every cDNA molecule carried a tag from a template-switch adaptor bearing 12 random nucleotides. Researchers report that each sample yielded at least 2.5 million CDR3-containing paired-end reads. One entry per CDR3 protein results from TCRdb running MiXCR on the 5' RACE reads. The top ten hold approximately 30% of the sample, which has approximately 800,000 distinct CDR3 sequences, around two thirds seen once. This entry comes from a study of blood T cells in healthy people across ages. Study-wide points: Because sorting was not performed, PBMCs prevented conclusive naive versus antigen-experienced comparison.

The sequence came from a man aged 25 to 40 in good health. The sample consisted of blood.

The CDR3 DNA reads as TGTGCCAGCAGCTTACGGACAGGTGCGGAGACCCAGTACTTC. The encoded protein is CASSLRTGAETQYF. The rearrangement links TRBV13 to TRBJ2-5; 7 positions match TRBD1. This CDR3 is 14 amino acids long. The germline CDR1 and CDR2 sequences are PRHDT and FYEKMQ (reference sequence). V dropped 2 bases and J dropped 5; count of bases not matched to a gene: 5.